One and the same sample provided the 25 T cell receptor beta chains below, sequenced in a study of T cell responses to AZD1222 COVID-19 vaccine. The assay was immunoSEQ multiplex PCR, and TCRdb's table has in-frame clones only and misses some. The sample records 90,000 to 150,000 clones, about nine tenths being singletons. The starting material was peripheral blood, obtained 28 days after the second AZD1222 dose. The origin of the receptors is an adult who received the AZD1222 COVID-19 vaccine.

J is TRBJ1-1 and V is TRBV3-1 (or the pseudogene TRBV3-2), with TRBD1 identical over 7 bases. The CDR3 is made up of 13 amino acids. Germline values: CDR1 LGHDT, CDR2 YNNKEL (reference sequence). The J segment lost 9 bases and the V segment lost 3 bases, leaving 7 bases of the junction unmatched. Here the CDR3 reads CASSQGGQQKAFF. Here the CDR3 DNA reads TGTGCCAGCAGCCAGGGGGGACAGCAGAAAGCTTTCTTT.

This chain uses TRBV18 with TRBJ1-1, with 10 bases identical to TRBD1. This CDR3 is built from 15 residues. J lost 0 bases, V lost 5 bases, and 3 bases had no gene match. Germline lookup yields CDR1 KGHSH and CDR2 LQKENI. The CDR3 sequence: CASSTGQGMNTEAFF. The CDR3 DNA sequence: TGTGCCAGCTCAACGGGACAGGGGATGAACACTGAAGCTTTCTTT.

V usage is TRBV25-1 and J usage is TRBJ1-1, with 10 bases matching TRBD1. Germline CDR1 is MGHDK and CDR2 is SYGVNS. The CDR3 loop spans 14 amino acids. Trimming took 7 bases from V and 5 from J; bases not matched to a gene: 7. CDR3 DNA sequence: TGTGCCAGCATTGGGGACAGGGGAGGAACTGAAGCTTTCTTT. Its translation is CASIGDRGGTEAFF.

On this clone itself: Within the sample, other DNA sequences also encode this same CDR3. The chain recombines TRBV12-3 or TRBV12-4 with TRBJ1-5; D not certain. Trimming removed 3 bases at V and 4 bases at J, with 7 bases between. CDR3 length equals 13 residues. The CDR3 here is CASSLSGNQPQHF. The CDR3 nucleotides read TGTGCCAGCAGTTTGTCGGGAAATCAGCCCCAGCATTTT.

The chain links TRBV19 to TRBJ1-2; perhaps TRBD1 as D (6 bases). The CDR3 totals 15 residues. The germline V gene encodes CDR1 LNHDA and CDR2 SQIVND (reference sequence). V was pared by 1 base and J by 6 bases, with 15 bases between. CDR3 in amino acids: CASSIARTASHGYTF. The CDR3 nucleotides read TGTGCCAGTAGTATAGCCCGGACAGCGTCGCATGGCTACACCTTC.

The CDR3 is CASSSSSRTEAFF. CDR3 in DNA: TGTGCCAGCAGCTCATCTAGTAGAACTGAAGCTTTCTTT. This rearrangement joins TRBV11-3 to TRBJ1-1; D gene uncertain. The CDR3 is 13 amino acids. Trimming took 4 bases from V and 5 from J, leaving 11 bases between them. Germline lookup yields CDR1 SGHNT and CDR2 YENEEA.

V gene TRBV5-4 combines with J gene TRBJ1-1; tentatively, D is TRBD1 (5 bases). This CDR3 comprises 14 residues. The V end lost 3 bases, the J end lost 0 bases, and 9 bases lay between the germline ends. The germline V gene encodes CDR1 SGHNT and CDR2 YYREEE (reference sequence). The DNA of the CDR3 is TGTGCCAGCAGCTACGACAGTTTGAACACTGAAGCTTTCTTT. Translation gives CASSYDSLNTEAFF.

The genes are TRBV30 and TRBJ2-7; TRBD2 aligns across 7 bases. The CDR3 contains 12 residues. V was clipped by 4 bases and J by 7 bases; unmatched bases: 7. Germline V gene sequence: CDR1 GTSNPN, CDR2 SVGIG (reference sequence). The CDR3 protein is CAWTRAGVEQYF. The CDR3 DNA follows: TGTGCCTGGACGAGGGCGGGGGTTGAGCAGTACTTC.

The CDR3 DNA reads TGCGCCAGCAGCCAAGATCGAACAGGGGTAGGTGGCTACACCTTC. This codes for CASSQDRTGVGGYTF. The chain carries TRBV4-3 and TRBJ1-2, with 7 bases identical to TRBD1. The trim removed 0 bases at V and 7 bases at J, leaving 8 bases unmatched. In germline, CDR1 is LGHNA, CDR2 YSLEER. This CDR3 has 15 amino acids.

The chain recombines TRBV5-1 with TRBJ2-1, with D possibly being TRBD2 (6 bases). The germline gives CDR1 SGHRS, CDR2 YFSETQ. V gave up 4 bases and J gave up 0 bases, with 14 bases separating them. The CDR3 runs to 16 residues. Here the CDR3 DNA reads TGCGCCAGCAGCGGGGGGACCGAAAGCTCCTACAATGAGCAGTTCTTC. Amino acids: CASSGGTESSYNEQFF.

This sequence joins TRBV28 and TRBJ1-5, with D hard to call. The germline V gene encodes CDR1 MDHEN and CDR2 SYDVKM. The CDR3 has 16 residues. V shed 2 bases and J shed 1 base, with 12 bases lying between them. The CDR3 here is CASSLIWSTSNQPQHF. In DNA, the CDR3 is TGTGCCAGCAGTTTAATCTGGTCCACGAGCAATCAGCCCCAGCATTTT.

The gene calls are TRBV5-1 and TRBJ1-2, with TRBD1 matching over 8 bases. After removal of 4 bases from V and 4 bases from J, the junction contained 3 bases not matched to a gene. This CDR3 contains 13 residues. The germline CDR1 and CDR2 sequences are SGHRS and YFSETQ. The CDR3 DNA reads TGCGCCAGCAGCGCGACAGGGGCCTATGGCTACACCTTC. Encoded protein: CASSATGAYGYTF.

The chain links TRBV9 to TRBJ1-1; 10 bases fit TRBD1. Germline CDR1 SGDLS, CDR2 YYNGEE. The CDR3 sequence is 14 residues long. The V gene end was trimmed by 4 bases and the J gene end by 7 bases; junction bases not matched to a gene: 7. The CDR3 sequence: CASSLRQGAGEAFF. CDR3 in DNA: TGTGCCAGCAGCCTAAGACAGGGGGCGGGTGAAGCTTTCTTT.

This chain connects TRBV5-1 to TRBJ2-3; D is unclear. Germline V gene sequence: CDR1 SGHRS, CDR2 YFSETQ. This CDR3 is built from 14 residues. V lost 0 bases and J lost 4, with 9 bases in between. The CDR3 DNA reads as TGCGCCAGCAGCTTGGATCGGACCTCAGATACGCAGTATTTT. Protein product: CASSLDRTSDTQYF.

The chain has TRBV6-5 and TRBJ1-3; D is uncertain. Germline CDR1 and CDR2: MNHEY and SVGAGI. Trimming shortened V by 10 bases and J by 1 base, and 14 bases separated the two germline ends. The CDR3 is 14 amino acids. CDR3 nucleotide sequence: TGTGCCATGCTAGTGGACGGATCTGGAAACACCATATATTTT. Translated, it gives CAMLVDGSGNTIYF.

CDR3 bases: TGCGCCAGCAGCCAAAGACAGGGAGGTCAGCCCCAGCATTTT. Translation: CASSQRQGGQPQHF. The chain recombines TRBV4-3 with TRBJ1-5; 7 nucleotides align to TRBD1. CDR1 is LGHNA, CDR2 YSLEER, per germline. The CDR3 length is 14 residues. V lost 2 bases and J lost 6; bases outside the gene matches: 4.

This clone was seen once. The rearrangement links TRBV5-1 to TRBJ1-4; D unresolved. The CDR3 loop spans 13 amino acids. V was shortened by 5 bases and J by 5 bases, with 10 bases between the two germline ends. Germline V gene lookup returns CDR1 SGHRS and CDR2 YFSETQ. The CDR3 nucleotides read TGCGCCAGCAGAGAGTTGGGGAATGAAAAACTGTTTTTT. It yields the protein CASRELGNEKLFF.

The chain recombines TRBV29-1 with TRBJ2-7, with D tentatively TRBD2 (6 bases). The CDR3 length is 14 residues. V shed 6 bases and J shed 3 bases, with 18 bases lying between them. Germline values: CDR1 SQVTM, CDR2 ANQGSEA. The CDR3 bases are TGCAGCGTCCTCGGGGGTAATTTGGACTACGAGCAGTACTTC. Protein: CSVLGGNLDYEQYF.

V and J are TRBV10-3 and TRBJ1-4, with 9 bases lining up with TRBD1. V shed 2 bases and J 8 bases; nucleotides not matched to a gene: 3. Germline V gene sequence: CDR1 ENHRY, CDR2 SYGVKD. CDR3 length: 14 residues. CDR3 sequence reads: CAISEGTGWEKLFF. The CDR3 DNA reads TGTGCCATCAGTGAGGGGACAGGGTGGGAAAAACTGTTTTTT.

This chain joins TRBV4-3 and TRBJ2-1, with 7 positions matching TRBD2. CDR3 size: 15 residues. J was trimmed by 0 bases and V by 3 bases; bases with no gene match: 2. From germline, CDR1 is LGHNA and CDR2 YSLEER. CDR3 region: CASSHERGSYNEQFF. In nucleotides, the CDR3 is TGCGCCAGCAGCCACGAGCGGGGCTCCTACAATGAGCAGTTCTTC.

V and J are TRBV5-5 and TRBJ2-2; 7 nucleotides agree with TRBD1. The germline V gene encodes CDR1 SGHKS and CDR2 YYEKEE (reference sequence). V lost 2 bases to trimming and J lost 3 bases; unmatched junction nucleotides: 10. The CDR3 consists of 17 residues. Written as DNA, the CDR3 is TGTGCCAGCAGCTTTGGGCAGGGGGTACTGGACACCGGGGAGCTGTTTTTT. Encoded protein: CASSFGQGVLDTGELFF. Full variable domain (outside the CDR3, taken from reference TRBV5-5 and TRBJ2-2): DAGVTQSPTHLIKTRGQQVTLRCSPISGHKSVSWYQQVLGQGPQFIFQYYEKEERGRGNFPDRFSARQFPNYSSELNVNALLLGDSALYLCASSFGQGVLDTGELFFGEGSRLTVL.

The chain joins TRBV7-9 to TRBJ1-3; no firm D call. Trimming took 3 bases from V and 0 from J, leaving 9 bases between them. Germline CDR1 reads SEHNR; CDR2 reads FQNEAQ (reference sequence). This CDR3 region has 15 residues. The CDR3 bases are TGTGCCAGCAGCTTCGGCTTAAGCTCTGGAAACACCATATATTTT. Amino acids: CASSFGLSSGNTIYF. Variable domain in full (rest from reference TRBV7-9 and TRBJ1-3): DTGVSQNPRHKITKRGQNVTFRCDPISEHNRLYWYRQTLGQGPEFLTYFQNEAQLEKSRLLSDRFSAERPKGSFSTLEIQRTEQGDSAMYLCASSFGLSSGNTIYFGEGSWLTVV.

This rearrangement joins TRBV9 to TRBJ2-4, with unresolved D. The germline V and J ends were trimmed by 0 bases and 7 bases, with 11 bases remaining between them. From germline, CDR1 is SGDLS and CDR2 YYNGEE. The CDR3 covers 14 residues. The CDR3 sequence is CASSVEMWSNIQYF. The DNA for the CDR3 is TGTGCCAGCAGCGTAGAAATGTGGTCCAACATTCAGTACTTC.

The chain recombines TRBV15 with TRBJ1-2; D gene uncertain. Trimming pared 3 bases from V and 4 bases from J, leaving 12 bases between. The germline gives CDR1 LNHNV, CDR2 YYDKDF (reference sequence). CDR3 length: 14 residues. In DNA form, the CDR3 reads TGTGCCACCAGCAGCCCGGGGAGGGCCTATGGCTACACCTTC. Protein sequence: CATSSPGRAYGYTF.

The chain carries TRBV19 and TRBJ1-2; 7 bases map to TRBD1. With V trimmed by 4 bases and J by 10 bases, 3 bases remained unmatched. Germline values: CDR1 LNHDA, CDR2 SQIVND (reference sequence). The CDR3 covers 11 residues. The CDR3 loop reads CASSRTGVYTF. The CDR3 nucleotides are TGTGCCAGTAGTAGAACAGGGGTCTACACCTTC.